This T cell receptor (beta chain) originates from a study of cytomegalovirus exposure and HLA in healthy donors. As for the study in general: Findings of an earlier analysis included roughly 110 million unique TCR beta sequences from 180 million or so T cells. About 79 million unique TCRs from HLA-typed donors were held in an early data release. Whole-study findings and limits: Later on, an analysis tied approximately 17,000 TCR beta sequences to HLA alleles at 0.05 false discovery rate.

Regarding this clone: Its antigen is currently unknown.

Trimming at V came to 5 bases and at J to 5 bases, leaving 6 bases not matched to a gene. The CDR3 totals 16 residues. Germline V lookup: CDR1 MNHEY, CDR2 SMNVEV (reference sequence). Researchers ran the PCR with 60 Vbeta and 13 Jbeta primers. TCRdb's table, derived via immunoSEQ multiplex PCR, lists solely in-frame clones and lacks some. The sample consists of some 130,000 clones, about 80% of them appearing once. This clonotype was sampled from a man aged 25 to 40 in good health and CMV-seronegative. J is TRBJ2-1 and V is TRBV27; 13 nucleotides align to TRBD2. The sample consisted of PBMCs. In nucleotides, the CDR3 is TGTGCCAGCAGTCACAACGGACTAGCGGGGGACAATGAGCAGTTCTTC. Translation: CASSHNGLAGDNEQFF.